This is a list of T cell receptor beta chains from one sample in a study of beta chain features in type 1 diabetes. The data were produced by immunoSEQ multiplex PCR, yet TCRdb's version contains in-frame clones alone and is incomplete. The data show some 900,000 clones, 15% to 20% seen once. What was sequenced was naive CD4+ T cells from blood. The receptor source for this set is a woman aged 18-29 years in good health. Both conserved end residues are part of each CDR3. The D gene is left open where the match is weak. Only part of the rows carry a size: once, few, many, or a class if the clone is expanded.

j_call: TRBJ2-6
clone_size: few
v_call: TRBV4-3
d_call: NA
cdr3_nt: TGCGCCAGCAGCCAAGTAGGGCTCTCTGGGGCCAACGTCCTGACTTTC
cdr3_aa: CASSQVGLSGANVLTF

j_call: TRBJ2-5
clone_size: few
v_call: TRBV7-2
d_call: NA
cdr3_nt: TGTGCCAGCGGGGAGACGGGGGTAAAAGAGACCCAGTACTTC
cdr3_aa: CASGETGVKETQYF

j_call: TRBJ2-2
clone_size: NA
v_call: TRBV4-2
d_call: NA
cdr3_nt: TGTGCCAGCAGCCAATTCGCCGACTTGCGTAGCCCCGGGGAGCTGTTTTTT
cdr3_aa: CASSQFADLRSPGELFF

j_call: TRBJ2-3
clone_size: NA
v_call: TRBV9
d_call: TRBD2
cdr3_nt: TGTGCCAGCAGCGCCCGGGCGGGAGGTCTCACAGATACGCAGTATTTT
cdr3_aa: CASSARAGGLTDTQYF

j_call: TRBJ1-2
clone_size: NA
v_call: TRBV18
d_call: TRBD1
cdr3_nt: TGTGCCAGCTCGCCTCCACAGGGGGTCCACTATGGCTACACCTTC
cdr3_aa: CASSPPQGVHYGYTF

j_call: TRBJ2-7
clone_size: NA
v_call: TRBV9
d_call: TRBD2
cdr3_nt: TGTGCCAGCAGCGCCCAGACTAGCGGACCCTACGAGCAGTACTTC
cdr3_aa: CASSAQTSGPYEQYF

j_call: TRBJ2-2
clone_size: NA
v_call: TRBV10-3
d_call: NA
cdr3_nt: TGTGCCATCAGCAAGACAGAGACCGAGCTGTTTTTT
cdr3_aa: CAISKTETELFF

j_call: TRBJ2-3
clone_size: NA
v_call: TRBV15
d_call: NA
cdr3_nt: TGTGCCACCAGTTCCTCGGGAGCAGATACGCAGTATTTT
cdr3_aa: CATSSSGADTQYF

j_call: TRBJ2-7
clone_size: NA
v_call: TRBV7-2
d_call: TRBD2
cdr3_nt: TGTGCCAGCAGCTTAAGTGGCGGGAGATCCACCTACGAGCAGTACTTC
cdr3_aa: CASSLSGGRSTYEQYF

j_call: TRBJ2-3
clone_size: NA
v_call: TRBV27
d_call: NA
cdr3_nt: TGTGCCAGCAGTTTTTATCGGGGGGATACGCAGTATTTT
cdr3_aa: CASSFYRGDTQYF

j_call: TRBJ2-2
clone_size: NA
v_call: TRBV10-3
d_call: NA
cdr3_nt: TGTGCCATCAGAACTGGGGTCGGTAGCGATGGAGAGCTGTTTTTT
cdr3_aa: CAIRTGVGSDGELFF

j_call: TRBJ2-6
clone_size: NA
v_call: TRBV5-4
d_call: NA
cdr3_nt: TGTGCCAGCAGCTTGAATACAGGGCCCTCTGGGGCCAACGTCCTGACTTTC
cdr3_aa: CASSLNTGPSGANVLTF

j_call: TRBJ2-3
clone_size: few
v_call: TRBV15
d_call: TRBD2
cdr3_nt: TGTGCCACCAGCTTCAGACTAGCGGGAGCGGTAGATACGCAGTATTTT
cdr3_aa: CATSFRLAGAVDTQYF

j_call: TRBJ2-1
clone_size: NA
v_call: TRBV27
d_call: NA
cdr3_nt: TGTGCCAGCAGTACGGGGGAGAAAAATGAGCAGTTCTTC
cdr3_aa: CASSTGEKNEQFF

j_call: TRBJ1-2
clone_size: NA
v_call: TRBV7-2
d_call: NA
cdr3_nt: TGTGCCAGCAGCTTAGTTATCTATGGCTACACCTTC
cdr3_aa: CASSLVIYGYTF

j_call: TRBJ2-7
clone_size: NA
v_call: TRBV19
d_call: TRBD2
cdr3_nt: TGTGCCAGTAGTAGCTCCGGGACTAGCGCGTACGAGCAGTACTTC
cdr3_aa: CASSSSGTSAYEQYF

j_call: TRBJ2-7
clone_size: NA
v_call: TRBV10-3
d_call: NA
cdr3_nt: TGTGCCATCAGCGGACTATCTAGCTCCTACGAGCAGTACTTC
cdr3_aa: CAISGLSSSYEQYF

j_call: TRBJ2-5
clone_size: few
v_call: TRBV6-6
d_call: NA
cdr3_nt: TGTGCCAGCAGACTCCGGGGAGCGGGCCAAGAGACCCAGTACTTC
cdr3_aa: CASRLRGAGQETQYF

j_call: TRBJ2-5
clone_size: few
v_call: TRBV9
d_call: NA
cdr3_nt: TGTGCCAGCAGCGACCAAGAGACCCAGTACTTC
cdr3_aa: CASSDQETQYF

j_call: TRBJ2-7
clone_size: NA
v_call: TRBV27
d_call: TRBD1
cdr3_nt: TGTGCCAGCAGTGATCCTCCGACAGGGGTTACCGAGCAGTACTTC
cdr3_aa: CASSDPPTGVTEQYF

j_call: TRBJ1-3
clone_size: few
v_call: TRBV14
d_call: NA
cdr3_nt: TGTGCCAGCAGAGGGACAAGCTCTGGAAACACCATATATTTT
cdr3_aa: CASRGTSSGNTIYF

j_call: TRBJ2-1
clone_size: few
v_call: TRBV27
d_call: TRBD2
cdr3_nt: TGTGCCAGCAGTTGGGGGACTAGCGTTCTTAATGAGCAGTTCTTC
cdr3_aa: CASSWGTSVLNEQFF

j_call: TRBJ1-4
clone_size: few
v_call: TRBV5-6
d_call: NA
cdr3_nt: TGTGCCAGCAGCTTCGGGGATGTCAATGAAAAACTGTTTTTT
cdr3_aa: CASSFGDVNEKLFF

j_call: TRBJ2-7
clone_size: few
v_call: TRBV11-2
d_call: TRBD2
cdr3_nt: TGTGCCAGCAGCTCACTAGCGGGTCTTTCGTACGAGCAGTACTTC
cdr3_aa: CASSSLAGLSYEQYF

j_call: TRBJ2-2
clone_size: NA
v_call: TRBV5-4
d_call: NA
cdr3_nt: TGTGCCAGCAGCCTAAAGACGGACACCGGGGAGCTGTTTTTT
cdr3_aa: CASSLKTDTGELFF

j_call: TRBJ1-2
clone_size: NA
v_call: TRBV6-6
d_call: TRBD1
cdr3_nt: TGTGCCAGCAGTTCGACAGGGGGGTGGTATGGCTACACCTTC
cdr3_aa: CASSSTGGWYGYTF

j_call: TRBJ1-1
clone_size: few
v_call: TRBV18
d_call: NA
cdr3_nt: TGTGCCAGCTCAGCGTCAGGGAACACTGAAGCTTTCTTT
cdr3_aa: CASSASGNTEAFF

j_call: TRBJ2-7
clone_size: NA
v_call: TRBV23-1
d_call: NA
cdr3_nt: TGCGCCAGCAGTCAATCCGAGCCGATCTACGAGCAGTACTTC
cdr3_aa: CASSQSEPIYEQYF

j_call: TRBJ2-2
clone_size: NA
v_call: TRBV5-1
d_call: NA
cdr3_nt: TGCGCCAGCAGCTTACCCTTGGGGACCGGGGAGCTGTTTTTT
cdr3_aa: CASSLPLGTGELFF

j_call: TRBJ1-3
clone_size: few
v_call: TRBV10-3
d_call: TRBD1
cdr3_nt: TGTGCCATCAGTGAGGAAATGACAGGGTCCGGAAACACCATATATTTT
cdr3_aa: CAISEEMTGSGNTIYF

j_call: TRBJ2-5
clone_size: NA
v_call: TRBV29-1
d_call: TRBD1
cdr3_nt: TGCAGCGTCGGACAGGGATCAGAGACCCAGTACTTC
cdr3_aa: CSVGQGSETQYF

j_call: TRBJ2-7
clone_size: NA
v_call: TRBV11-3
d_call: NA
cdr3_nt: TGTGCCAGCAGCCCGGGTCACTCCTACGAGCAGTACTTC
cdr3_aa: CASSPGHSYEQYF

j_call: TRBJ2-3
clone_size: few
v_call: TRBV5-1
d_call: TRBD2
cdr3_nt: TGCGCCAGCAGCTTGTCCAGCGGGAGCCCAGATACGCAGTATTTT
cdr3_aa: CASSLSSGSPDTQYF

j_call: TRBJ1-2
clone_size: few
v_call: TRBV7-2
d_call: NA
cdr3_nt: TGTGCCAGCAGCTTAGGTCCGGGGCCCCTTAACTATGGCTACACCTTC
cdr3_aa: CASSLGPGPLNYGYTF

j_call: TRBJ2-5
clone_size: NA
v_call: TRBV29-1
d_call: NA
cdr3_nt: TGCAGCGTGGTTAGGCGGGACACCCAAGAGACCCAGTACTTC
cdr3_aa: CSVVRRDTQETQYF

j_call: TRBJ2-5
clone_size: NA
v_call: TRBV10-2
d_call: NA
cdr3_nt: TGCGCCAGCAGTGAGGTAGAGACCCAGTACTTC
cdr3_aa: CASSEVETQYF

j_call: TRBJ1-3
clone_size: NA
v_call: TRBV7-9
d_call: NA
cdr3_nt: TGTGCCAGCAGGATAGCTGAAACCGCGGGGTCGGGAAACACCATATATTTT
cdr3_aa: CASRIAETAGSGNTIYF

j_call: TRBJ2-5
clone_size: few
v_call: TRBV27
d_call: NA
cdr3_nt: TGTGCCAGCAGTTTTCGAGGATACCAAGAGACCCAGTACTTC
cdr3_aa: CASSFRGYQETQYF

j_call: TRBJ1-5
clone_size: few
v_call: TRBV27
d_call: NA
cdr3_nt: TGTGCCAGCAGTCCCGGAGTAGGGAAGGGAAATCAGCCCCAGCATTTT
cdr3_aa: CASSPGVGKGNQPQHF

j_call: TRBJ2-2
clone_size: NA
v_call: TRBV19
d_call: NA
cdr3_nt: TGTGCCAGTAGCGAAGAACCGAGGACCGGGGAGCTGTTTTTT
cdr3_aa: CASSEEPRTGELFF

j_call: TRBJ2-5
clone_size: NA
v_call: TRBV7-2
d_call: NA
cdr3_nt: TGTGCCAGCAGCGAACAGGGTAGGGGAGAGACCCAGTACTTC
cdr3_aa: CASSEQGRGETQYF

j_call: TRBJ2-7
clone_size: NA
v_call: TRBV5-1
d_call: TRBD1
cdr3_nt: TGCGCCAGCAGCCAAGACCGGGACAGTTACTACGAGCAGTACTTC
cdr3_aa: CASSQDRDSYYEQYF

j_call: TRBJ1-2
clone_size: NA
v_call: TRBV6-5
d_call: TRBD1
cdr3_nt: TGTGCCAGCAGTTACTCCGGCGGGCCGACAGGGGCGAGCTACACCTTC
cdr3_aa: CASSYSGGPTGASYTF

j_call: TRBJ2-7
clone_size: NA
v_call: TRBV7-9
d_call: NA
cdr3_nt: TGTGCCAGCAGCTCCCCGGGGCTCGAGCAGTACTTC
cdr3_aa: CASSSPGLEQYF

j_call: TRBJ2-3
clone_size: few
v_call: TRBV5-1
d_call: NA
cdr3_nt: TGCGCCAGCAGCTTGGCCGAGGGTTATAGCACAGATACGCAGTATTTT
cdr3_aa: CASSLAEGYSTDTQYF

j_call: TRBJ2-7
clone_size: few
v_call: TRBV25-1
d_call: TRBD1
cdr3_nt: TGTGCCAGCAGTCCCCGGGACAGGGGATACGAGCAGTACTTC
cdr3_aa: CASSPRDRGYEQYF